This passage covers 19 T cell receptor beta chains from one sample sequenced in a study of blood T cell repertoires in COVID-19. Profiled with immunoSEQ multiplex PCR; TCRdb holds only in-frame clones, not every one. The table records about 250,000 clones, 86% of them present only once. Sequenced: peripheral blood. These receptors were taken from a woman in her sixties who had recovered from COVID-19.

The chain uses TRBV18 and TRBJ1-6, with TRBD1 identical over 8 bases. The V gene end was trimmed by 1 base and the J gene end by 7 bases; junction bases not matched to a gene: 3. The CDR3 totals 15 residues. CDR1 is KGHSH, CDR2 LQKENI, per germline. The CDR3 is CASSPQTGDNSPLHF. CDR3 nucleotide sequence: TGTGCCAGCTCACCACAGACAGGGGACAATTCACCCCTCCACTTT.

This CDR3 reads CASSSGHNSNQPQHF. The CDR3 nucleotides are TGTGCCAGTAGCTCGGGACACAATAGCAATCAGCCCCAGCATTTT. This rearrangement joins TRBV19 to TRBJ1-5; D is possibly TRBD1 (6 bases). CDR3 length: 15 amino acids. Deletions cut 6 bases from V and 0 bases from J, with 12 bases between. Germline assignment: CDR1 LNHDA and CDR2 SQIVND (reference sequence). The whole variable domain, remainder taken from reference TRBV19 and TRBJ1-5, is DGGITQSPKYLFRKEGQNVTLSCEQNLNHDAMYWYRQDPGQGLRLIYYSQIVNDFQKGDIAEGYSVSREKKESFPLTVTSAQKNPTAFYLCASSSGHNSNQPQHFGDGTRLSIL.

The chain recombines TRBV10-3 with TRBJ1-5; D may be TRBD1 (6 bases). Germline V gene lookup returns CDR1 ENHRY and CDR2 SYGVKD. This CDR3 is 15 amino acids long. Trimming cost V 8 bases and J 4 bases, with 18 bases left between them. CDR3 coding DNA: TGTGCCATCGGATGGGCTTCTGACAGGAATCAGCCCCAGCATTTT. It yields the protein CAIGWASDRNQPQHF.

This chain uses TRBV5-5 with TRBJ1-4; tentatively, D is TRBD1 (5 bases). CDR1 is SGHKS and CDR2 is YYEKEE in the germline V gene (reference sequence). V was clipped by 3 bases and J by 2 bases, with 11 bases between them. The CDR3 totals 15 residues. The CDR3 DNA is TGTGCCAGCAGCTCCCCAGGGCGCACTAATGAAAAACTGTTTTTT. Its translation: CASSSPGRTNEKLFF.

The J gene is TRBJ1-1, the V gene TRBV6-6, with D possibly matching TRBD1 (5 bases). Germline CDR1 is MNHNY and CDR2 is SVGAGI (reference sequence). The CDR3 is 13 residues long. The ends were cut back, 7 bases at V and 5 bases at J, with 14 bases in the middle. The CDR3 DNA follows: TGTGCCAGCACCCGAGGTGGGGCAACTGAAGCTTTCTTT. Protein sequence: CASTRGGATEAFF.

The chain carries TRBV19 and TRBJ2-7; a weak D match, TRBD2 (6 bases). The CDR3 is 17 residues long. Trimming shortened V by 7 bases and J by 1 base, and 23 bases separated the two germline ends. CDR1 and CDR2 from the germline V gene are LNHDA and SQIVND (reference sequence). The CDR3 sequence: CASKATLGRGISYEQYF. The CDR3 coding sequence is TGTGCCAGTAAGGCTACCCTCGGCCGGGGGATATCCTACGAGCAGTACTTC.

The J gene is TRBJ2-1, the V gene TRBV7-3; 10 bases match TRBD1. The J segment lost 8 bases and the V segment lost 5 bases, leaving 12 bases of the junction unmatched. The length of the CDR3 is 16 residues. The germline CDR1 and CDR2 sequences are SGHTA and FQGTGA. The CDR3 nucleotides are TGTGCCAGCAGCCCTCAGGGACAGGGGACCGGCCATGAGCAGTTCTTC. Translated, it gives CASSPQGQGTGHEQFF. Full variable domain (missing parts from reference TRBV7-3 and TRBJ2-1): GAGVSQTPSNKVTEKGKYVELRCDPISGHTALYWYRQSLGQGPEFLIYFQGTGAADDSGLPNDRFFAVRPEGSVSTLKIQRTERGDSAVYLCASSPQGQGTGHEQFFGPGTRLTVL.

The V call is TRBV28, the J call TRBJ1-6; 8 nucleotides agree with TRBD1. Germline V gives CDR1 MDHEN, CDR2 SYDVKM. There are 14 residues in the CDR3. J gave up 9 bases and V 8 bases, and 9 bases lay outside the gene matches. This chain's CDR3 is CASGPRGRLSPLHF. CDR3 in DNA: TGTGCCAGCGGGCCCAGGGGGCGGCTTTCACCCCTCCACTTT.

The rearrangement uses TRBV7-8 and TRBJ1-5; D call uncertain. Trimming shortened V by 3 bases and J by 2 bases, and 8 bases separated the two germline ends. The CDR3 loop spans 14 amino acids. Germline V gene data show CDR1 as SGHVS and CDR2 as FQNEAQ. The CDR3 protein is CASSFSGGNQPQHF. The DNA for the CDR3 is TGTGCCAGCAGCTTCTCCGGGGGCAATCAGCCCCAGCATTTT.

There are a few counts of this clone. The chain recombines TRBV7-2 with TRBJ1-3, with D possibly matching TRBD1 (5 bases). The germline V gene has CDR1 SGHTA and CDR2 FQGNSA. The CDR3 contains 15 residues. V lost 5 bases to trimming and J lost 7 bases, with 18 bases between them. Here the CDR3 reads CASSLGAPISNTIYF. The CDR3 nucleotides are TGTGCCAGCAGCCTAGGGGCCCCTATATCGAACACCATATATTTT. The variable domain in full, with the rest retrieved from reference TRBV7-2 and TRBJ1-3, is GAGVSQSPSNKVTEKGKDVELRCDPISGHTALYWYRQSLGQGLEFLIYFQGNSAPDKSGLPSDRFSAERTGGSVSTLTIQRTQQEDSAVYLCASSLGAPISNTIYFGEGSWLTVV.

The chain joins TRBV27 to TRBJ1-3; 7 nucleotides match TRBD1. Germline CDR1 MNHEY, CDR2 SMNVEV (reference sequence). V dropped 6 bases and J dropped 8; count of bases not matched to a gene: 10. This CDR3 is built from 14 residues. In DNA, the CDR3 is TGTGCCAGCAGCCGCGGGGACAGACGACACACCATATATTTT. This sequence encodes CASSRGDRRHTIYF.

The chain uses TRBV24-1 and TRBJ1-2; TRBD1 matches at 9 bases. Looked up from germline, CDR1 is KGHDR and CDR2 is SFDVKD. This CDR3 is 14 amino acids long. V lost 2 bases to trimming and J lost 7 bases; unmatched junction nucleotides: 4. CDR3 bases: TGTGCCACCAGTGATTCTTACAGGGGGCTTGGCTACACCTTC. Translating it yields CATSDSYRGLGYTF.

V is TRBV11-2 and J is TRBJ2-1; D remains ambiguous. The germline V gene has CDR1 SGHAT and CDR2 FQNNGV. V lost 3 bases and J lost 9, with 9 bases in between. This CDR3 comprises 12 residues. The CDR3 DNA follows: TGTGCCAGCAGCTTTCTTTCTCTTGAGCAGTTCTTC. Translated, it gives CASSFLSLEQFF.

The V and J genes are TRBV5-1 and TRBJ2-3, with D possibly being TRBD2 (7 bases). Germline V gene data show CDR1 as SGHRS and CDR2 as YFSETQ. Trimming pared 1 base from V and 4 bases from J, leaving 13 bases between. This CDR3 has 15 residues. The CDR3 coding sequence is TGCGCCAGCAGCTTGAGAGGGGGGGCCGCAGATACGCAGTATTTT. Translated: CASSLRGGAADTQYF.

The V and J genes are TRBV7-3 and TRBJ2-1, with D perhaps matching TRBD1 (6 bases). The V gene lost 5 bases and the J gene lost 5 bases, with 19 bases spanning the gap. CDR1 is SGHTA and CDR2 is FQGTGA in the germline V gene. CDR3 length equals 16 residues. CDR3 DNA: TGTGCCAGCAGCCCAACCCACAGGGTGCAGGACAATGAGCAGTTCTTC. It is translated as CASSPTHRVQDNEQFF.

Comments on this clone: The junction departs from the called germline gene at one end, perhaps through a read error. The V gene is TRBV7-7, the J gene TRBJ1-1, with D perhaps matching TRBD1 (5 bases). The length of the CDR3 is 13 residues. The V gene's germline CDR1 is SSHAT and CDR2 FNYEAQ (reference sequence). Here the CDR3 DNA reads TGTGCTAGCAGCTTAGGACAGAACACTGAAGCTTTCTTT. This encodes CASSLGQNTEAFF.

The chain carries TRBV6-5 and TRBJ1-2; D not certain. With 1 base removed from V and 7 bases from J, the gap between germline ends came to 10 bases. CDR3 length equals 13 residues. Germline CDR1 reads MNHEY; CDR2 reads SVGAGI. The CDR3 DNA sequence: TGTGCCAGCAGTTACTTCGAAGAGGGTGGCTACACCTTC. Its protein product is CASSYFEEGGYTF.

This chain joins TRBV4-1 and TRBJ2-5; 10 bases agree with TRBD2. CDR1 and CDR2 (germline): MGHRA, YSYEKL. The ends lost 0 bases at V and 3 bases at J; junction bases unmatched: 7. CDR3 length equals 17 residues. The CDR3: CASSQDRWTSGEETQYF. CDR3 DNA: TGCGCCAGCAGCCAAGATCGGTGGACTAGCGGTGAAGAGACCCAGTACTTC.

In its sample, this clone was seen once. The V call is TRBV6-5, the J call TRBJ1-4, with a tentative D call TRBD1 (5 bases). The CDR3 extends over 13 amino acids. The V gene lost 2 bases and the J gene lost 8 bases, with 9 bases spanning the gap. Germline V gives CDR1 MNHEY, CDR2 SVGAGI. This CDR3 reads CASSYGRQEKLFF. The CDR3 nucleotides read TGTGCCAGCAGTTACGGTCGACAGGAAAAACTGTTTTTT.